A selection of T cell receptor beta chains follows, all from one sample in a study of blood T cell repertoires in COVID-19. Data came from immunoSEQ multiplex PCR; TCRdb stores just in-frame clones and leaves some out. The data show a few hundred thousand clones, with 85% to 90% seen just once and 3.6% held by the top ten. Material for sequencing was peripheral blood. These receptors all stem from a man younger than 35 with active or convalescent COVID-19. CDR3s include the opening cysteine and the closing phenylalanine or tryptophan. D genes are given only for firm matches. Clone size is shown for a subset of rows, as once, few, many or a class of expanded clone.

TRBD2 | TRBJ2-1 | - | TRBV28 | CASRPGTSSYNEQFF | TGTGCCAGCAGACCCGGGACTAGCAGCTACAATGAGCAGTTCTTC
- | TRBJ2-7 | - | TRBV5-6 | CASSLAGSLSYEQYF | TGTGCCAGCAGCTTGGCGGGATCACTATCCTACGAGCAGTACTTC
- | TRBJ2-2 | once | TRBV5-1 | CASSLGNTGLANTGELFF | TGCGCCAGCAGCTTGGGGAATACAGGGCTCGCGAACACCGGGGAGCTGTTTTTT
TRBD1 | TRBJ2-7 | - | TRBV6-5 | CASKPGQTYEQYF | TGTGCCAGCAAACCGGGACAGACATACGAGCAGTACTTC
- | TRBJ2-3 | - | TRBV12-3/TRBV12-4 | CASSFSVTDTQYF | TGTGCCAGCAGTTTTTCGGTCACAGATACGCAGTATTTT
- | TRBJ2-7 | - | TRBV6-5 | CASSGSASSYEQYF | TGTGCCAGCAGCGGGAGCGCAAGCTCCTACGAGCAGTACTTC
- | TRBJ2-4 | - | TRBV28 | CASSDPTPTAGKNIQYF | TGTGCCAGCAGTGATCCTACACCCACAGCTGGGAAAAACATTCAGTACTTC
TRBD2 | TRBJ2-7 | - | TRBV6-2/TRBV6-3 | CASSSPRDYGSYEQYF | TGTGCCAGCAGTTCCCCTCGGGACTACGGGAGCTACGAGCAGTACTTC
TRBD1 | TRBJ2-1 | - | TRBV30 | CAWSSDRGYNEQFF | TGTGCCTGGAGTTCGGACAGGGGGTACAATGAGCAGTTCTTC
TRBD2 | TRBJ2-1 | - | TRBV11-2 | CASSLATGGYNEQFF | TGTGCCAGCAGCTTAGCCACGGGGGGATACAATGAGCAGTTCTTC
- | TRBJ2-7 | - | TRBV18 | CASSPGRVEQYF | TGTGCCAGCTCACCAGGGCGCGTCGAGCAGTACTTC
- | TRBJ2-3 | - | TRBV7-9 | CASSLPIDTQYF | TGTGCCAGCAGCTTACCCATAGATACGCAGTATTTT
- | TRBJ2-2 | - | TRBV27 | CASSPGRAELFF | TGTGCCAGCAGTCCGGGCAGGGCGGAGCTGTTTTTT
TRBD1 | TRBJ1-5 | few | TRBV19 | CASRSLDRNNQPQHF | TGTGCCAGCCGATCCCTGGACAGGAACAATCAGCCCCAGCATTTT
TRBD1 | TRBJ2-7 | - | TRBV5-1 | CASSLMGDRALGEQYF | TGCGCCAGCAGCTTGATGGGGGACAGGGCCCTGGGGGAGCAGTACTTC